This is a list of T cell receptor beta chains from one sample in a study of identical twins. TCRdb recomputed calls from the 5' RACE reads with MiXCR, one row per CDR3 protein. Of 700,000 or so distinct CDR3 sequences detected, 8% to 9% appear once; the ten largest clones hold 0.8% to 1%. This sample also appeared in a second study, on yellow fever vaccine responses in identical twins.

The sample taken for sequencing was PBMCs. The receptors here all came from a woman aged 18 to 35 in good health. Both conserved end residues are part of each CDR3. D genes are given only for firm matches. The size of a clone is reported for some rows only, either as once, few or many, or as a class for expanded clones.

j_call: TRBJ1-1
clone_size: .
d_call: .
v_call: TRBV6-2/TRBV6-3
cdr3_nt: TGTGCCAGCAGTGATGCTAGGAGGTTGAACACTGAAGCTTTCTTT
cdr3_aa: CASSDARRLNTEAFF

j_call: TRBJ2-2
clone_size: few
d_call: .
v_call: TRBV6-5
cdr3_nt: TGTGCCAGCAGTTACTCGAGCGGAACCGGGGAGCTGTTTTTT
cdr3_aa: CASSYSSGTGELFF

j_call: TRBJ2-3
clone_size: few
d_call: TRBD1
v_call: TRBV28
cdr3_nt: TGTGCCAGCTCGAAGACAGGGGGCATTGATACGCAGTATTTT
cdr3_aa: CASSKTGGIDTQYF

j_call: TRBJ2-6
clone_size: .
d_call: .
v_call: TRBV27
cdr3_nt: TGTGCCAGCAGTTTGTCAGGGGGGTTTGCTGGGGCCAACGTCCTGACTTTC
cdr3_aa: CASSLSGGFAGANVLTF

j_call: TRBJ1-2
clone_size: few
d_call: TRBD1
v_call: TRBV12-3/TRBV12-4
cdr3_nt: TGTGCCAGCAGGACGAGTGACAGGGACTATGGCTACACCTTC
cdr3_aa: CASRTSDRDYGYTF

j_call: TRBJ2-3
clone_size: .
d_call: TRBD2
v_call: TRBV28
cdr3_nt: TGTGCCAGCAGTTTGGAGGGGGCTAGCGGGGGGGCAGTGACAGATACGCAGTATTTT
cdr3_aa: CASSLEGASGGAVTDTQYF

j_call: TRBJ2-3
clone_size: .
d_call: .
v_call: TRBV6-5
cdr3_nt: TGTGCCAGCAGTTACGAGGGAGGCCGCACAGATACGCAGTATTTT
cdr3_aa: CASSYEGGRTDTQYF

j_call: TRBJ2-3
clone_size: .
d_call: .
v_call: TRBV6-2/TRBV6-3
cdr3_nt: TGTGCCAGCACCAAGAGCGGAGCCACAGATACGCAGTATTTT
cdr3_aa: CASTKSGATDTQYF

j_call: TRBJ2-5
clone_size: many
d_call: TRBD2
v_call: TRBV7-2
cdr3_nt: TGTGCCAGCAGCTTAGCGGGACTAGCGCACCAAGAGACCCAGTACTTC
cdr3_aa: CASSLAGLAHQETQYF

j_call: TRBJ2-7
clone_size: .
d_call: .
v_call: TRBV9
cdr3_nt: TGTGCCAGCAGCGTGGGGGCCTCAGCTATTACAGGCGAGCAGTACTTC
cdr3_aa: CASSVGASAITGEQYF

j_call: TRBJ2-3
clone_size: many
d_call: TRBD1
v_call: TRBV7-8
cdr3_nt: TGTGCCAGCAGCTTAGTTACCCCACGGGACAGCTTCACAGATACGCAGTATTTT
cdr3_aa: CASSLVTPRDSFTDTQYF